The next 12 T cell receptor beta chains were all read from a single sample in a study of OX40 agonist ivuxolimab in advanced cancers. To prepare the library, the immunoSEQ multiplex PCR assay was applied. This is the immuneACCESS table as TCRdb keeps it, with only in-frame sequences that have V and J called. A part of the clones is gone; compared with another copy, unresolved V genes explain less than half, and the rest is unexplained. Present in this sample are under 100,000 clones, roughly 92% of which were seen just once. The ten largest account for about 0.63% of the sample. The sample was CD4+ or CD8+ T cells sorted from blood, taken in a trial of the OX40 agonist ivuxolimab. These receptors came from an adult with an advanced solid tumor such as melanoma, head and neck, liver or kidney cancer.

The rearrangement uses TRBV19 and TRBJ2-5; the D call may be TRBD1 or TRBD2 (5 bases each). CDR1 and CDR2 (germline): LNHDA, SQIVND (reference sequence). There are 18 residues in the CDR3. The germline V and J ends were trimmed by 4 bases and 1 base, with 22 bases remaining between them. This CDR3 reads CASSRASGGNKSQETQYF. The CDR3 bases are TGTGCCAGTAGTAGAGCATCTGGGGGAAACAAAAGCCAAGAGACCCAGTACTTC. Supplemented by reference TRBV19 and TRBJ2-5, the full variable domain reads DGGITQSPKYLFRKEGQNVTLSCEQNLNHDAMYWYRQDPGQGLRLIYYSQIVNDFQKGDIAEGYSVSREKKESFPLTVTSAQKNPTAFYLCASSRASGGNKSQETQYFGPGTRLLVL.

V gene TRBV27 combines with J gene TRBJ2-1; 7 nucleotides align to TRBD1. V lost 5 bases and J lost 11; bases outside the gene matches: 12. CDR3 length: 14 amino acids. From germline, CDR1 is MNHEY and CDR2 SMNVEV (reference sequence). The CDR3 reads CASSQTGTDLKQFF. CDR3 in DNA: TGTGCCAGCAGTCAAACCGGGACAGATCTGAAGCAGTTCTTC.

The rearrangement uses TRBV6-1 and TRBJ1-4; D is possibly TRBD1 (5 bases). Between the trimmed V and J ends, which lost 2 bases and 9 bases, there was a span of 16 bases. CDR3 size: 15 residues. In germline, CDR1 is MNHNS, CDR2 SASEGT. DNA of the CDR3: TGTGCCAGCAGTGAAAATCAGGGTACCAGACAAAAACTGTTTTTT. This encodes CASSENQGTRQKLFF.

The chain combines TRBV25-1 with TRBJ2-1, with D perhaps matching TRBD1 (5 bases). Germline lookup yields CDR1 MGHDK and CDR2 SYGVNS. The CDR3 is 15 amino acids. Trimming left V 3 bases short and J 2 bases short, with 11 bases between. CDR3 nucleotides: TGTGCCAGCAGTGATTTGCAGGGCCCCTACAATGAGCAGTTCTTC. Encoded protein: CASSDLQGPYNEQFF.

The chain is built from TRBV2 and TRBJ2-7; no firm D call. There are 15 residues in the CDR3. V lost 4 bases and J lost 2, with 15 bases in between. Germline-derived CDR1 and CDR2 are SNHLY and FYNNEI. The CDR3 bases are TGTGCCAGCAGTGGGACGGAAATTAACGCCTACGAGCAGTACTTC. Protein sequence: CASSGTEINAYEQYF.

CDR3: CASSLGTNEKLFF. The CDR3 DNA reads TGTGCCAGCAGCTTAGGCACTAATGAAAAACTGTTTTTT. The chain carries TRBV11-2 and TRBJ1-4, with no clear D. CDR1 is SGHAT, CDR2 FQNNGV, per germline. Trimming shortened V by 1 base and J by 2 bases, and 2 bases separated the two germline ends. CDR3 length: 13 amino acids.

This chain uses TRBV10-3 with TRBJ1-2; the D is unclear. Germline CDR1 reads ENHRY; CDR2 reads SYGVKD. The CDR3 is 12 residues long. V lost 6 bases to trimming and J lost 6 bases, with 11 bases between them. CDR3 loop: CAISAAGDGYTF. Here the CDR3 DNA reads TGTGCCATCAGCGCCGCCGGGGATGGCTACACCTTC.

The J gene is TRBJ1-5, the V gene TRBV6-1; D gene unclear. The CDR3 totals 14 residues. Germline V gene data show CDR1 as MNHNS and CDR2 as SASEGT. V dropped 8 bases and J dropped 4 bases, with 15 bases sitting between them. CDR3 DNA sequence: TGTGCCAGCGAGAGTCCCGGATTTAATCAGCCCCAGCATTTT. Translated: CASESPGFNQPQHF.

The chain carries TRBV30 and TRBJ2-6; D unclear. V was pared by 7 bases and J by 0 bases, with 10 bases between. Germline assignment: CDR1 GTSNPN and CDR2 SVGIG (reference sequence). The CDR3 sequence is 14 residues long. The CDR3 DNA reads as TGTGCCTCCCGAAGCAACTCTGGGGCCAACGTCCTGACTTTC. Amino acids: CASRSNSGANVLTF.

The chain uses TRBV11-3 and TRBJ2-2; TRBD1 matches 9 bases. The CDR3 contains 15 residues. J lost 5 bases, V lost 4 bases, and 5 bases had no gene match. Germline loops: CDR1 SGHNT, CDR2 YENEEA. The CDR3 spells CASSSGTGITGELFF. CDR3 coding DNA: TGTGCCAGCAGCTCGGGGACAGGGATTACCGGGGAGCTGTTTTTT.

The CDR3 is CASSTTGTGAWGYTF. The CDR3 DNA is TGTGCCAGCAGCACGACCGGGACAGGGGCCTGGGGCTACACCTTC. J is TRBJ1-2 and V is TRBV5-8; TRBD1 agrees at 10 bases. Per the germline V gene, CDR1 is SGHTS and CDR2 is YDEGEE. The CDR3 has 15 residues. V lost 4 bases, J lost 8 bases, and 11 bases stayed unmatched.

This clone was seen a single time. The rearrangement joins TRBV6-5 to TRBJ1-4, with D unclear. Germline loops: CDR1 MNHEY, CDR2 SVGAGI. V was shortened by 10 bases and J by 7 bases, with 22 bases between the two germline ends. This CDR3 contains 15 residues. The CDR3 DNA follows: TGTGCCACCCCTTCCGACCGCTACCGGGGTGAAAAACTGTTTTTT. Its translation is CATPSDRYRGEKLFF.